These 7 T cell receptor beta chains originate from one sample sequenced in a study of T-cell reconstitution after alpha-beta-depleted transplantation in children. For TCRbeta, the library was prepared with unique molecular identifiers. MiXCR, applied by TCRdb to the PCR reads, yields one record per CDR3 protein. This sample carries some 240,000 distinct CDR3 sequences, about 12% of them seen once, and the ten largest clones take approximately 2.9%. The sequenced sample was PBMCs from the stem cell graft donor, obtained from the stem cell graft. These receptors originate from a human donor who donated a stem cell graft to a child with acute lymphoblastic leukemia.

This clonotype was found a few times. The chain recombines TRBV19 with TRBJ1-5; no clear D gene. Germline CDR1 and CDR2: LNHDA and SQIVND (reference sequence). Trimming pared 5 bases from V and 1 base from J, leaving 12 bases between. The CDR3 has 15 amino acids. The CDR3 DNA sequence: TGTGCCAGTAGTCTTGATTCGTGGAGCAATCAGCCCCAGCATTTT. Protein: CASSLDSWSNQPQHF. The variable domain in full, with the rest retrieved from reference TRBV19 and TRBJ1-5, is DGGITQSPKYLFRKEGQNVTLSCEQNLNHDAMYWYRQDPGQGLRLIYYSQIVNDFQKGDIAEGYSVSREKKESFPLTVTSAQKNPTAFYLCASSLDSWSNQPQHFGDGTRLSIL.

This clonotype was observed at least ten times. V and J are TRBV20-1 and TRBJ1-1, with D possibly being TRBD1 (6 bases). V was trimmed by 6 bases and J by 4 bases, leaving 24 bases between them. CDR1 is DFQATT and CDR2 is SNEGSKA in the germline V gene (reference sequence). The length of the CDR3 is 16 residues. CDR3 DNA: TGCAGTGCGGCGGCGAGTAGGGGACACTTCCTCACTGAAGCTTTCTTT. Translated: CSAAASRGHFLTEAFF.

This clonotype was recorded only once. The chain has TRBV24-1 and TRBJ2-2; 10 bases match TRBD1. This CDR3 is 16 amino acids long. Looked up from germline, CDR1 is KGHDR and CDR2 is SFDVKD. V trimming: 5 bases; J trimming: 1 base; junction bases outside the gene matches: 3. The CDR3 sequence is CATSGGQGRNTGELFF. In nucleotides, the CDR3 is TGTGCCACCAGTGGGGGACAGGGGAGGAACACCGGGGAGCTGTTTTTT.

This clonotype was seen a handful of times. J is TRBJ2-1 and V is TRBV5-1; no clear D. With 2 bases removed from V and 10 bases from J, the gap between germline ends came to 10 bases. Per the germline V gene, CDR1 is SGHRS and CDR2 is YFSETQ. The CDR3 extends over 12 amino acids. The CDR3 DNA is TGCGCCAGCAGCTTTTTTGCGGAGGAGCAGTTCTTC. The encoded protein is CASSFFAEEQFF.

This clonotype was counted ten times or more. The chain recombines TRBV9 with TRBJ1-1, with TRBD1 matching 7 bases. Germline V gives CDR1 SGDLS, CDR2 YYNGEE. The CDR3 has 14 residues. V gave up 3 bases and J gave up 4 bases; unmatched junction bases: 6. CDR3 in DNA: TGTGCCAGCAGCGCCACAGGGGCAAGCACTGAAGCTTTCTTT. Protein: CASSATGASTEAFF.

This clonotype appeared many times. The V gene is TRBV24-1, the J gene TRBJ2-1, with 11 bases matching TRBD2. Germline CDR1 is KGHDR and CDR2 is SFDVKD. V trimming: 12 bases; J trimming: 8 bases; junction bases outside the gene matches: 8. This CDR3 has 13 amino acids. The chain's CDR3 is CAASLAGDHEQFF. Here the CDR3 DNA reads TGTGCCGCCTCACTAGCGGGAGATCATGAGCAGTTCTTC.

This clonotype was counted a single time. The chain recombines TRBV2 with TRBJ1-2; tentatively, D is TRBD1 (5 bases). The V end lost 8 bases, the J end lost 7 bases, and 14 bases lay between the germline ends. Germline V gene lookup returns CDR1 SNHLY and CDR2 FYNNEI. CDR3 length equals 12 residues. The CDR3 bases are TGTGCCAGCTTAGCAGGGTTGGGTGGCTACACCTTC. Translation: CASLAGLGGYTF.